This section outlines one T cell receptor (beta chain) sequence together with its context. Trimming left V 6 bases short and J 5 bases short, with 18 bases between. The V gene's germline CDR1 is SNHLY and CDR2 FYNNEI. The CDR3 sequence is 15 residues long. The sample belongs to a study of blood T cell repertoires in COVID-19. Looking at the study overall: Nucleic acid was either cDNA or gDNA, and it came from T cells, B-cell-depleted T cells, or PBMCs.

Only in-frame clones appear in the TCRdb table, and some are missing; sequencing was by immunoSEQ multiplex PCR. The data contain 40,000 or so clones, 80% to 90% of them singletons. The clonotype was recovered from a man aged 60 to 69 in a cohort sampled during active COVID-19. The source material was peripheral blood. The chain carries TRBV2 and TRBJ2-3; D unclear. CDR3 region: CASRSEAPTGDTQYF. CDR3 sequence (DNA): TGTGCCAGCAGGTCCGAGGCCCCTACGGGAGATACGCAGTATTTT.